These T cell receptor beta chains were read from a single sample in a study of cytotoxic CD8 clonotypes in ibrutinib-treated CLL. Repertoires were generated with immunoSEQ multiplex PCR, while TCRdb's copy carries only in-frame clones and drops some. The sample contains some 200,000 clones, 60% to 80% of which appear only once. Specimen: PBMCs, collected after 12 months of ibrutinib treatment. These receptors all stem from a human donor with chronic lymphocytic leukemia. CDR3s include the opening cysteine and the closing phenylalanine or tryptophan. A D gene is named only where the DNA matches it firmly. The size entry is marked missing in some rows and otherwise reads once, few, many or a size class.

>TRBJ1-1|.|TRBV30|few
TGTGCCTGGAGTGAACAGGTTAACACTGAAGCTTTCTTT
CAWSEQVNTEAFF
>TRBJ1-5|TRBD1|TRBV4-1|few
TGCGCCAGCAGCCAGAGAGGGACAGGTTATAGCAATCAGCCCCAGCATTTT
CASSQRGTGYSNQPQHF
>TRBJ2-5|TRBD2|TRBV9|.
TGTGCCAGCAGCGCCCCCTCCAGAGCGGGAGTAGAGACCCAGTACTTC
CASSAPSRAGVETQYF
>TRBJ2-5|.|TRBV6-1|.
TGTGCCAGCAGTGAAAACCACTTTCGAGGAGAGACCCAGTACTTC
CASSENHFRGETQYF
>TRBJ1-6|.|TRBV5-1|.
TGCGCCAGCAGCTTGCAAACGTCTTCTTATAATTCACCCCTCCACTTT
CASSLQTSSYNSPLHF
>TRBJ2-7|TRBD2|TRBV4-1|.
TGCGCCAGCAGCCAAGCGGGACTAGCCTACGAGCAGTACTTC
CASSQAGLAYEQYF
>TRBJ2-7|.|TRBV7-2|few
TGTGCCAGCAGCCCGCGACCATATAGAGGCGAGCAGTACTTC
CASSPRPYRGEQYF
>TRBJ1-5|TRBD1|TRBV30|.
TGTGCCTGGAGTGACGACACCACAGGGGGGCCCCAGCATTTT
CAWSDDTTGGPQHF
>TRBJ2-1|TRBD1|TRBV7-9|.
TGTGCCAGCAGCGCCCAGGGGGAGACCTACAATGAGCAGTTCTTC
CASSAQGETYNEQFF
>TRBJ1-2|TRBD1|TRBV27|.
TGTGCCAGCAGTTTATACAGGGGGCTTGGCTATGGCTACACCTTC
CASSLYRGLGYGYTF
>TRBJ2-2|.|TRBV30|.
TGTGCCTGGTTGGACGGGGGGGAGCTGTTTTTT
CAWLDGGELFF
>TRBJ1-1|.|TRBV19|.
TGTGCCAGTAGTATAGGTCAAAGGGGTTGGGCTGAAGCTTTCTTT
CASSIGQRGWAEAFF
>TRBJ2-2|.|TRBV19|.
TGTGCCAGTAGTATGGGGCACTTGAACACCGGGGAGCTGTTTTTT
CASSMGHLNTGELFF
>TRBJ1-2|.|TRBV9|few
TGTGCCAGCAGCCCCCGACAGATTAACTATGGCTACACCTTC
CASSPRQINYGYTF
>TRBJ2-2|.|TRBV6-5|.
TGTGCCAGCAGAGGGCAGGTTGACACCGGGGAGCTGTTTTTT
CASRGQVDTGELFF
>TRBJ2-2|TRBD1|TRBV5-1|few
TGCGCCAGCCGCCTGGCAGGGGGCGACACCGGGGAGCTGTTTTTT
CASRLAGGDTGELFF
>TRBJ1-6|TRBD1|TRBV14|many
TGTGCCAGCAGCCCTCGGACAGGGACTGATAGGACCTATAATTCACCCCTCCACTTT
CASSPRTGTDRTYNSPLHF
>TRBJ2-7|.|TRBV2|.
TGTGCCAGTAAACAGAGCGAGCAGTACTTC
CASKQSEQYF
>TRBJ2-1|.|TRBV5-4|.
TGTGCCAGCAGCTTTTCCAGCTCCTACAATGAGCAGTTCTTC
CASSFSSSYNEQFF
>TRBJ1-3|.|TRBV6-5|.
TGTGCCAGCAGTTACGACAGGCATCCAGGAAACACCATATATTTT
CASSYDRHPGNTIYF
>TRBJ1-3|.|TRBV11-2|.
TGTGCCAGCAGCTCACGGGGCCCCTCTGGAAACACCATATATTTT
CASSSRGPSGNTIYF
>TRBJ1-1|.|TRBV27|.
TGTGCCAGCAGTACCCAGGGTAACACTGAAGCTTTCTTT
CASSTQGNTEAFF
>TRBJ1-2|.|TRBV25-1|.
TGTGCCAGCAGTGAATCCGGGGCGGATAACTATGGCTACACCTTC
CASSESGADNYGYTF
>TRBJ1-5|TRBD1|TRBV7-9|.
TGTGCCAGCAGCTCGACAGGGATCGGCAATCAGCCCCAGCATTTT
CASSSTGIGNQPQHF
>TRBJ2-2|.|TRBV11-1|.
TGTGCCAGCAGCTCGAACACCGGGGAGCTGTTTTTT
CASSSNTGELFF
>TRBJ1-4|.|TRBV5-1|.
TGCGCCAGCAGCCCGCAAGGGATAGTATATGAAAAACTGTTTTTT
CASSPQGIVYEKLFF
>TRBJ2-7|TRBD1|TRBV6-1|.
TGTGCCAGCAGTGAACCCGACAGGGCTCCCAGCACCTACGAGCAGTACTTC
CASSEPDRAPSTYEQYF
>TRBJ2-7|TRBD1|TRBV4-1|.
TGCGCCAGCAGCCAAGTTGGGGGCAGGGGGGAGCAGTACTTC
CASSQVGGRGEQYF
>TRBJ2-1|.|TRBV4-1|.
TGCGCCAGCAGCCACGACAATGAGCAGTTCTTC
CASSHDNEQFF
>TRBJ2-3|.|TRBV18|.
TGTGCCAGCTCAACCCCGGGACTCGATACGCAGTATTTT
CASSTPGLDTQYF
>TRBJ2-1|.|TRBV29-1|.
TGCAGCGGGGTGGGGCAGGGGAGGTATGAGCAGTTCTTC
CSGVGQGRYEQFF
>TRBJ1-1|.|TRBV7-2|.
TGTGCCAGCAGCTTAGTAATCAACACTGAAGCTTTCTTT
CASSLVINTEAFF
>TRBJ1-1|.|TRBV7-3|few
TGTGCCAGCAGATTACAAAGGAACACTGAAGCTTTCTTT
CASRLQRNTEAFF
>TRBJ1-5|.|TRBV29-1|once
TGCAGCGTACAGGGAAGAGGCCAGCCCCAGCATTTT
CSVQGRGQPQHF